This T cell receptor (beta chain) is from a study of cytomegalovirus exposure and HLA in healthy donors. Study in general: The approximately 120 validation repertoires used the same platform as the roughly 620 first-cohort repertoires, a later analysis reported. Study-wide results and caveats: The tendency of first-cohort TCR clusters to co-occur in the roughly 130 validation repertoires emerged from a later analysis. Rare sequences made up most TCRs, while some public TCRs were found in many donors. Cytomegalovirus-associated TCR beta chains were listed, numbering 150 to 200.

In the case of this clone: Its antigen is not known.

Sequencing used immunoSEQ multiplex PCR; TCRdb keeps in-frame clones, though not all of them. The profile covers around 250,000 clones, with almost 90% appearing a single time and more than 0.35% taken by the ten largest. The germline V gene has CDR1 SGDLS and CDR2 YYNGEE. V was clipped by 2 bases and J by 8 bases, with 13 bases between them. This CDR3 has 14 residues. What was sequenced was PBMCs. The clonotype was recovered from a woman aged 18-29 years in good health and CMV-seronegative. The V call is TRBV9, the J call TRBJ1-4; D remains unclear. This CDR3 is CASSVGLGVEKLFF. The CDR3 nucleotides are TGTGCCAGCAGCGTCGGACTGGGAGTCGAAAAACTGTTTTTT.